This entry features one T cell receptor beta chain sequence. This clonotype was counted ten times or more. Its antigen has not been determined. No quality values exist for individual bases; no much larger clone is one base distant. This sample was taken from a study of blood T cells in healthy people across ages (dated by TCRdb to between 2014 and 2017). In terms of the full investigation: Template switching captured roughly one uniquely barcoded TCR beta cDNA molecule per two T cells in model experiments. Using deep sequencing normalized with unique cDNA molecular identifiers, the study measured how TCR beta repertoire diversity changes with age. The donors were split into four age groups: young (average around 15 years), middle-aged (39), aged (approximately 60) and long-lived (more than 80). Donors of different ages were randomly distributed across sequencing lanes to avoid experimental bias. Using the same blood draw, the study looked at two additional independent replicas of 1 million unique cDNA reads for two donors, one aged 18 to 30 and the other aged 80 or older. General conclusions and limits of the study: Because profiling used bulk unsorted PBMCs, naive and antigen-experienced compartments could not be compared conclusively. Total diversity estimates from one million sequenced T cells were considered lower bounds and underestimates. There was a strong correlation between observed TCR beta diversity and the percentage of naive T cells measured by flow cytometry. As age increased, observed TCR beta diversity per million T cells dropped in a roughly linear way, and a significant reduction was already evident by age about 36. The CMV infection status of donors was not known, potentially confounding age-related changes in expanded clonotypes. The long-lived group showed more naive CD4+ T cells, fewer expanded clones and increased TCR diversity than the aged group, suggesting age selection.

Including cysteine and phenylalanine, the CDR3 has 13 amino acids. Kept here is only the CDR3 DNA, which spans 39 bases and is read in frame from base 1. Trimming costs V 2 bases and J 0 bases, and their ends lie 6 bases apart. The CDR1 and CDR2 encoded by the germline V gene (reference sequence) are DFQATT and SNEGSKA. The roughly 39 donors, aged about 6 to 95 years, were systemically healthy Caucasian individuals from Russia. Each donor gave ten milliliters of peripheral blood, collected into EDTA-treated Vacutainer tubes. Ficoll-Paque density-gradient centrifugation was used to isolate PBMCs, with at least 6.5 million per sample. Total RNA was extracted from PBMCs with Trizol reagent, with at least 5.5 micrograms obtained per sample. For every donor, an aliquot of PBMCs went through flow cytometry to measure the percentages of naive CD45RAhigh/CD27high T cells. Library preparation was by 5' RACE. The instrument was an Illumina HiSeq 2500. A second roughly 6 to 12 cycle PCR used a sample-barcoded 5' primer and a J-beta primer mix. A template-switch 5' adaptor carrying 12 random nucleotides introduced a unique molecular identifier onto each TCR beta cDNA molecule. Each sample yielded at least 2.5 million CDR3-containing paired-end reads. First-strand cDNA was synthesized from all RNA with the Mint cDNA synthesis kit, primed by a TRBC-specific oligonucleotide. Following uracil-DNA glycosylase treatment, all cDNA underwent a first 18-cycle PCR with the universal primers M1SS and BC2_uni_R. As for the authors' bioinformatics: For normalization, 1 million high-quality reads were randomly selected from each sample, with every read carrying a distinct molecular identifier. Instead of being binned into consensus sequences, reads with shared molecular identifiers were discarded. MiTCR, run with a Q25 quality threshold and the strictest error-elimination algorithm, handled CDR3 identification, clonotype clustering and error correction. Lower-bound total TCR beta diversity was estimated with a nonparametric unseen species model using Euler transformation. The public sequencing data were trimmed at Q25 with fastp and processed into clonotypes with MiXCR by TCRdb, which kept only in-frame beta chains. Entries are consolidated by CDR3 protein sequence, retaining the most common genes and DNA. TCRdb's processing, not the authors' own work, is the source of the V and J calls. The sample profile shows hundreds of thousands of distinct CDR3 sequences; 40% to 65% of them were found once. Jointly, the top ten make up roughly 13% of the sample.

This TCR came from a woman of 80 years or more in good health. Recombination joined TRBV20-1 with TRBJ2-3, with no reliable assignment of the D segment. Sequencing was performed on blood. CDR3 protein: CSARLTSTDTQYF. The DNA sequence is given as TGCAGTGCTAGACTAACCAGCACAGATACGCAGTATTTT.